The clone carrying this T cell receptor (beta chain) is a singleton in its sample. Its target is unknown. The data belong to a study of blood T cells in healthy people across ages. Study observations and caveats: The lack of PBMC sorting stopped any conclusive naive versus antigen-experienced comparison.

Combining a sample-barcoded 5' primer with a J-beta primer mix, a second PCR ran for roughly 6 to 12 cycles. Unique molecular identifiers of 12 random nucleotides labeled each cDNA. One entry per CDR3 protein results from TCRdb running MiXCR on the 5' RACE reads. The sample shows roughly 700,000 distinct CDR3 sequences, 45% to 50% of them seen only once. Peripheral blood, ten milliliters per donor, was collected. Each sample yielded at least 7 million isolated PBMCs. Germline V gene data show CDR1 as SGHTA and CDR2 as FQGTGA. The CDR3 totals 14 residues. Trimming removed 6 bases from V and 5 bases from J; junction bases left unmatched: 8.

The V and J genes are TRBV7-3 and TRBJ2-5, with 8 bases fitting TRBD2. The source is a woman aged 60-70 years in good health. Sequenced material: blood. This CDR3 is CASRSGSDRETQYF. CDR3 nucleotide sequence: TGTGCCAGCAGGAGCGGGAGTGATCGGGAGACCCAGTACTTC.